Included here is one T cell receptor (beta chain) sequence, with context. The entry originates in a study of blood T cell repertoires in COVID-19. Study overall: The cDNA or gDNA used as material had been derived from T cells, B-cell-depleted T cells, or PBMCs.

One Seattle source followed patients from active infection through their disease course. Trimming left V 4 bases short and J 3 bases short, with 9 bases between. Germline V gene lookup returns CDR1 MDHEN and CDR2 SYDVKM. The CDR3 covers 13 residues. Per the original methods: Nucleated cell counts were estimated from reference gene primer amplification. TCRdb keeps only in-frame clones here, not all; method: immunoSEQ multiplex PCR. V and J calls and clone size are those listed in that table; D and trimming were worked out from the DNA. The sample consists of 250,000 to 350,000 clones, 88% of them appearing once.

The sequence came from a woman in her 30s with COVID-19, enrolled during active disease. The gene calls are TRBV28 and TRBJ1-2; D unresolved. Material for sequencing was peripheral blood. The CDR3 here is CASSSGGDYGYTF. In nucleotides, the CDR3 is TGTGCCAGCAGTTCCGGCGGAGACTATGGCTACACCTTC.